The clone carrying this TCR beta chain turned up a few times. Its specificity is not known. The source of the sample is a study of response to subunit inactivated influenza vaccine. This CDR3 is built from 15 residues. Germline loops: CDR1 DFQATT, CDR2 SNEGSKA (reference sequence). V shed 0 bases, J shed 5 bases, and the junction held 4 bases outside the gene matches. TCRdb re-called the RT-PCR reads with MiXCR, one entry per CDR3 protein. The repertoire holds roughly 790,000 distinct CDR3 sequences, about 20% seen once, with about a tenth in the top ten. Points from the study as a whole: A suggestion made by the authors is that each seasonal influenza vaccination recruits few new T cells.

The sequence was obtained from a man aged 50 or older who received an inactivated influenza vaccine. The chain carries TRBV20-1 and TRBJ2-5; 12 nucleotides align to TRBD2. Source: PBMCs from blood, taken around 5 days after vaccination. The CDR3 sequence is CSARDLAGGPETQYF. In nucleotides, the CDR3 is TGCAGTGCTAGAGATCTAGCGGGGGGGCCCGAGACCCAGTACTTC.